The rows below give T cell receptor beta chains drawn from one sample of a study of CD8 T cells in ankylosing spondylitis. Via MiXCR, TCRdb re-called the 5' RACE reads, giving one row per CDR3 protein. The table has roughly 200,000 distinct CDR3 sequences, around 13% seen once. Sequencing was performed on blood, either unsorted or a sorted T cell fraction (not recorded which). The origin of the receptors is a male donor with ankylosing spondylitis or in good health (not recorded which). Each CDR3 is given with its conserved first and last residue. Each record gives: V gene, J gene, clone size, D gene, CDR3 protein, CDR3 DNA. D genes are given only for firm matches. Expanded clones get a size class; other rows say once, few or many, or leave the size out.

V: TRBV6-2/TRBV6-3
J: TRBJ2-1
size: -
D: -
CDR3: CASSYSPGENEQFF
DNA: TGTGCCAGCAGTTACTCCCCCGGGGAAAATGAGCAGTTCTTC

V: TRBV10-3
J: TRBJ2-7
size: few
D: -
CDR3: CAISEPNSGTPYEQYF
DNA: TGTGCCATCAGTGAGCCTAATTCCGGGACACCCTACGAGCAGTACTTC

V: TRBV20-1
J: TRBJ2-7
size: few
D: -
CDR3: CSAPRGERETYEQYF
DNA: TGCAGTGCTCCCCGGGGCGAACGGGAAACCTACGAGCAGTACTTC

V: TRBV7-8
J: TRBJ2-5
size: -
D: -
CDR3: CASSLALGAGYLQETQYF
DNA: TGTGCCAGCAGCTTAGCGTTAGGGGCGGGGTATCTACAAGAGACCCAGTACTTC

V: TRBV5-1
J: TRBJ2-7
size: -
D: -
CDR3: CASSSHRGPYEQYF
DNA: TGCGCCAGCAGCTCCCACCGCGGGCCCTACGAGCAGTACTTC

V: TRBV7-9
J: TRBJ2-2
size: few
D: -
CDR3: CASPGNTGELFF
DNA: TGTGCCAGCCCAGGGAACACCGGGGAGCTGTTTTTT

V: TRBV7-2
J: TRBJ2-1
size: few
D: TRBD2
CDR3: CASGERGGRNNEQFF
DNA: TGTGCCAGCGGTGAGCGGGGGGGCCGTAACAATGAGCAGTTCTTC

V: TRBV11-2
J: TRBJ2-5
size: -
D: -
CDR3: CASSLSYMGLIYLETQYF
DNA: TGTGCCAGCAGCTTAAGTTACATGGGTCTGATTTATTTAGAGACCCAGTACTTC

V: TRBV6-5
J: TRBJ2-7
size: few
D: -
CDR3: CASSYSPGDSGEQYF
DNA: TGTGCCAGCAGTTACTCCCCCGGAGACTCGGGAGAGCAGTACTTC

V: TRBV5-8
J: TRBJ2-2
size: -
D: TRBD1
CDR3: CASSQGTVGPGELFF
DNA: TGTGCCAGCAGCCAGGGGACAGTGGGACCCGGGGAGCTGTTTTTT

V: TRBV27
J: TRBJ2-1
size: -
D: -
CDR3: CASSFIDNEQFF
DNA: TGTGCCAGCAGTTTTATAGACAATGAGCAGTTCTTC

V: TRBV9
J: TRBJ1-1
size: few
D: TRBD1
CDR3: CASSVGGTGGNTEAFF
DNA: TGTGCCAGCAGCGTAGGTGGGACAGGCGGGAACACTGAAGCTTTCTTT

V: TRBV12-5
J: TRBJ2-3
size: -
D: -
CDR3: CASGFGVRGPSTDTQYF
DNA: TGTGCTAGTGGTTTCGGGGTTAGAGGCCCTAGCACAGATACGCAGTATTTT

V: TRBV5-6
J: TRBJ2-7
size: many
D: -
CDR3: CASSPTSSYEQYF
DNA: TGTGCCAGCAGCCCCACCAGCTCCTACGAGCAGTACTTC

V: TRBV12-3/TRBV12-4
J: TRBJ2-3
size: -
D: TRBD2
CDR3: CASHSRTGGSDTQYF
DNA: TGTGCCAGCCATAGTAGAACGGGAGGGTCAGATACGCAGTATTTT

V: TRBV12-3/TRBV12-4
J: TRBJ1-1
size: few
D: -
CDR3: CATERGIGTEAFF
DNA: TGTGCCACCGAGCGGGGTATTGGCACTGAAGCTTTCTTT

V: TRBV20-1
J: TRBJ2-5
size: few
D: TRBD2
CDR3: CSARDLGLAGRKGETQYF
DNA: TGCAGTGCTAGAGATCTCGGGCTAGCGGGAAGGAAGGGGGAGACCCAGTACTTC

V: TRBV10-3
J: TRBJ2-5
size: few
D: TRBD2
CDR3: CAISEGAERGYQETQYF
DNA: TGTGCCATCAGTGAAGGTGCTGAGCGGGGGTACCAAGAGACCCAGTACTTC

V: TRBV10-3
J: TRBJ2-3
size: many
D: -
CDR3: CAISDGGLDTQYF
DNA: TGTGCCATCAGTGACGGAGGGCTGGATACGCAGTATTTT

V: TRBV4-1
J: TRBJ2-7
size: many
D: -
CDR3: CASSPEHLSYEQYF
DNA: TGCGCCAGCAGCCCCGAGCACCTCTCCTACGAGCAGTACTTC

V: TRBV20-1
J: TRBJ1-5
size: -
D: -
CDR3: CSAEEPGASNQPQHF
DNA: TGCAGTGCTGAAGAGCCGGGAGCAAGCAATCAGCCCCAGCATTTT

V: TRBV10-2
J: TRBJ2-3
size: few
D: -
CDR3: CASSVMLDTQYF
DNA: TGCGCCAGCAGTGTGATGTTGGATACGCAGTATTTT

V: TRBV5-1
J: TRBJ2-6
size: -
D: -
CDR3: CASSWAGAGANVLTF
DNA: TGCGCCAGCAGCTGGGCGGGCGCTGGGGCCAACGTCCTGACTTTC

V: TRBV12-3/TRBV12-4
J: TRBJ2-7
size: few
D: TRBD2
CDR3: CASSFGLAGASYEQYF
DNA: TGTGCCAGCAGTTTTGGTTTAGCGGGGGCGTCCTACGAGCAGTACTTC

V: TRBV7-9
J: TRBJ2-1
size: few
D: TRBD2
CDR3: CASSLADSGRFNEQFF
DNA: TGTGCCAGCAGCTTAGCAGATAGCGGGAGATTCAATGAGCAGTTCTTC